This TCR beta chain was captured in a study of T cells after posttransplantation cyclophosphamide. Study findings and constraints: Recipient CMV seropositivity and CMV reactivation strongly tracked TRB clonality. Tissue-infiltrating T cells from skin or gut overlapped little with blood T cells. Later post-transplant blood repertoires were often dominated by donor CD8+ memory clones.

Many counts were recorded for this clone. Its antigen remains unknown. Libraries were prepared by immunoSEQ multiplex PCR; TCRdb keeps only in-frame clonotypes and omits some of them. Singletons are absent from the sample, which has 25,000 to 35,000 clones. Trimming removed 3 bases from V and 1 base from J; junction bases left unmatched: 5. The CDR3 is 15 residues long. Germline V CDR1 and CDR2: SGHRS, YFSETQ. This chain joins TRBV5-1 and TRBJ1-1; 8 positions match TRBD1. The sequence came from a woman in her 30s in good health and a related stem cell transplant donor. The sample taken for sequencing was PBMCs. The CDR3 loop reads CASSWGTGSNTEAFF. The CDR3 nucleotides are TGCGCCAGCAGCTGGGGGACAGGCTCGAACACTGAAGCTTTCTTT.